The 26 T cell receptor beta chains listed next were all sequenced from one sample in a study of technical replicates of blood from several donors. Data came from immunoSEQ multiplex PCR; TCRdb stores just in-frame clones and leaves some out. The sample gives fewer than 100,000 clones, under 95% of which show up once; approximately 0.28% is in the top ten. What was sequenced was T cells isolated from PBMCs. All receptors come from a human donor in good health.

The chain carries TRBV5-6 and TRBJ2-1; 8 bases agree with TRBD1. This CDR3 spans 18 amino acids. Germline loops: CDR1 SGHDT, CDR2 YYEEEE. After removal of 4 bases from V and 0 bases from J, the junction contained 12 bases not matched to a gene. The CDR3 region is CASSTPKPGTGSYNEQFF. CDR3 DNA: TGTGCCAGCAGCACCCCGAAGCCCGGGACAGGCTCCTACAATGAGCAGTTCTTC.

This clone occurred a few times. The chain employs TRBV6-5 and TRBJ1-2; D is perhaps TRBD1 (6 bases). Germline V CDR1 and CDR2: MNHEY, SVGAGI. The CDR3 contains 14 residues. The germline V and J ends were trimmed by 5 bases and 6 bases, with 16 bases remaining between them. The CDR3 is CASSPNLQGNGYTF. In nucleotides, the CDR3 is TGTGCCAGCAGTCCCAACCTGCAGGGGAATGGCTACACCTTC.

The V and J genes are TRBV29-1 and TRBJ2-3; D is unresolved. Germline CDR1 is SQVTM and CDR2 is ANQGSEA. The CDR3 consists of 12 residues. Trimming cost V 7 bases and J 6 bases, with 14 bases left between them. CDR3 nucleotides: TGCAGCGACGAGCGCGGTGTGGATACGCAGTATTTT. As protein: CSDERGVDTQYF.

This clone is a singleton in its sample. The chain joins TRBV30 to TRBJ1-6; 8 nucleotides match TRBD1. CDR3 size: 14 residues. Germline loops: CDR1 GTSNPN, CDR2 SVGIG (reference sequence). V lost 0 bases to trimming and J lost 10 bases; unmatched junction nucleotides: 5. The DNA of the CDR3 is TGTGCCTGGAGTGTAGGACAGGGTAGATCACCCCTCCACTTT. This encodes CAWSVGQGRSPLHF.

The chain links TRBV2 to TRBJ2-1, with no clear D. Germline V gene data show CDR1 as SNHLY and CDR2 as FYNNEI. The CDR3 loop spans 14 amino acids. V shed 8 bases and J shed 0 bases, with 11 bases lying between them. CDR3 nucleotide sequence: TGTGCCAGCGCGCTGTTGAGCTCCTACAATGAGCAGTTCTTC. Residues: CASALLSSYNEQFF.

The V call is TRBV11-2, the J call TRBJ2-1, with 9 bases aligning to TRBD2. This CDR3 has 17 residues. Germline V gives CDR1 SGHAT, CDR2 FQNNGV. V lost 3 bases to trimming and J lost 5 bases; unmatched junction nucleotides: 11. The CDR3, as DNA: TGTGCCAGCAGCTTGGGGAGTCGGCTAGCGGGGCACAATGAGCAGTTCTTC. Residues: CASSLGSRLAGHNEQFF.

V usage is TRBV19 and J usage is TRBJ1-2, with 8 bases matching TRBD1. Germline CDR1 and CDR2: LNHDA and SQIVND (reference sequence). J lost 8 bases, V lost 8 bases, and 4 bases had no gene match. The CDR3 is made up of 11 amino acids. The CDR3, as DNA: TGTGCCAGTGAGACAGGGGTCGGCTACACCTTC. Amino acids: CASETGVGYTF.

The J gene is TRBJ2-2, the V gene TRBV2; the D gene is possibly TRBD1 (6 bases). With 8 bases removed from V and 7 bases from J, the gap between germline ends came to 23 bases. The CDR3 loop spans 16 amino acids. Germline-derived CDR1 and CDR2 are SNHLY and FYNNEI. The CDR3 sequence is CASQKSRGRAGGELFF. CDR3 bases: TGTGCCAGCCAGAAATCCAGGGGCCGTGCGGGCGGGGAGCTGTTTTTT.

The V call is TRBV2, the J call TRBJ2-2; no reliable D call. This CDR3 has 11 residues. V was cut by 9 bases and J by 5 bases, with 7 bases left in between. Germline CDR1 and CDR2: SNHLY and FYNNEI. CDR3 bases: TGTGCCAGTTTACGGACCGGGGAGCTGTTTTTT. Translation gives CASLRTGELFF.

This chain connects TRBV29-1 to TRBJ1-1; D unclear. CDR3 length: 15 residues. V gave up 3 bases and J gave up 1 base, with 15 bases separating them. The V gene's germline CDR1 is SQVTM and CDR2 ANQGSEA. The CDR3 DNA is TGCAGCGTTGAGAAGGCCGGCGGATCGAACACTGAAGCTTTCTTT. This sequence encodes CSVEKAGGSNTEAFF.

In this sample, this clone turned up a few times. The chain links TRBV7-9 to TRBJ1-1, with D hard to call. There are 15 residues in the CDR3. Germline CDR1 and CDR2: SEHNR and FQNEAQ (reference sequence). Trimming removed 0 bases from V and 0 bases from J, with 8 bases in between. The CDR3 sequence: CASSLATPMNTEAFF. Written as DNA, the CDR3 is TGTGCCAGCAGCTTAGCCACACCAATGAACACTGAAGCTTTCTTT. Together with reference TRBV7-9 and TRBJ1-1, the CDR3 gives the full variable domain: DTGVSQNPRHKITKRGQNVTFRCDPISEHNRLYWYRQTLGQGPEFLTYFQNEAQLEKSRLLSDRFSAERPKGSFSTLEIQRTEQGDSAMYLCASSLATPMNTEAFFGQGTRLTVV.

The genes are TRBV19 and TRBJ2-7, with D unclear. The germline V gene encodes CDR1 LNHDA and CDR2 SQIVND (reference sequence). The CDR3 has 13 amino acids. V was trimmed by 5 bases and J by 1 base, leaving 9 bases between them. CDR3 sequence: CASSPQVSYEQYF. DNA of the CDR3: TGTGCCAGTAGTCCTCAGGTATCCTACGAGCAGTACTTC.

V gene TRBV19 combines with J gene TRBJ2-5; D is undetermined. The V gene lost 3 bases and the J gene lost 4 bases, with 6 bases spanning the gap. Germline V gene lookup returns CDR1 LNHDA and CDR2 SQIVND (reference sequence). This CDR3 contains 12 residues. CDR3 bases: TGTGCCAGTAGTATCTCGAGAGAGACCCAGTACTTC. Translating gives CASSISRETQYF.

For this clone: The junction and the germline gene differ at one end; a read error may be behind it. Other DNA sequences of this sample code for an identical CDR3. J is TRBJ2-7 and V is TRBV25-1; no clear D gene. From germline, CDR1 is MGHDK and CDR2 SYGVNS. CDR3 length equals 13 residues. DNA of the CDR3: TGTGCCAGCAGTGAATTTCTCTCCTACGAACAGTACTTC. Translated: CASSEFLSYEQYF.

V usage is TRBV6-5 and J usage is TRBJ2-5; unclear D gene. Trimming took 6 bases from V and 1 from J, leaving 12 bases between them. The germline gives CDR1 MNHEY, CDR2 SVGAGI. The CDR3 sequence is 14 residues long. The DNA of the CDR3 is TGTGCCAGCAGCCGCAGTCGGGTCCAAGAGACCCAGTACTTC. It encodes CASSRSRVQETQYF.

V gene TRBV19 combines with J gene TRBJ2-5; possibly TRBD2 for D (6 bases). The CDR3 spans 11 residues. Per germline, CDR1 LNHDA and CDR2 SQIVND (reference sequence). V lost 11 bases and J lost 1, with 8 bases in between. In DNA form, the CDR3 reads TGTGCCTGCGGGACCCAAGAGACCCAGTACTTC. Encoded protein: CACGTQETQYF.

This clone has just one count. This CDR3 is CASSQDRSRDRAGRGYTF. The CDR3 coding sequence is TGTGCCAGCAGCCAAGACCGCTCGCGGGATCGGGCGGGTCGTGGCTACACCTTC. The rearrangement links TRBV14 to TRBJ1-2, with no clear D. The germline V gene has CDR1 SGHDN and CDR2 FVKESK. The CDR3 totals 18 residues. V lost 0 bases and J 7 bases, leaving 24 bases between the germline ends.

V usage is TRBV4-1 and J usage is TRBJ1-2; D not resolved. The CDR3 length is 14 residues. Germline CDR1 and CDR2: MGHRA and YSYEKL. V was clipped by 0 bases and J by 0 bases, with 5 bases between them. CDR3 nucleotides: TGCGCCAGCAGCCAAGACCGAGCTAACTATGGCTACACCTTC. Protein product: CASSQDRANYGYTF.

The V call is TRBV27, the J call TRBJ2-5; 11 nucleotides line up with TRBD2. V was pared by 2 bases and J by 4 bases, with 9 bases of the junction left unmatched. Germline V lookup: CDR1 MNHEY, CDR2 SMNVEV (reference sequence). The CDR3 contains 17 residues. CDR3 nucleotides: TGTGCCAGCAGTTTAACCCCGCTAGCGGGAGGAAGAGAGACCCAGTACTTC. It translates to CASSLTPLAGGRETQYF.

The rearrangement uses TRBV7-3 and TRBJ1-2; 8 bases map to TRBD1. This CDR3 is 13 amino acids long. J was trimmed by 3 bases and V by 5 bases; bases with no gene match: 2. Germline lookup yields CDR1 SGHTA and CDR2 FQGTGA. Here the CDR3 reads CASSTTGDYGYTF. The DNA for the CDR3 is TGTGCCAGCAGCACGACAGGGGACTATGGCTACACCTTC. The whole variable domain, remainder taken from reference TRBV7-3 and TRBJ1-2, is GAGVSQTPSNKVTEKGKYVELRCDPISGHTALYWYRQSLGQGPEFLIYFQGTGAADDSGLPNDRFFAVRPEGSVSTLKIQRTERGDSAVYLCASSTTGDYGYTFGSGTRLTVV.

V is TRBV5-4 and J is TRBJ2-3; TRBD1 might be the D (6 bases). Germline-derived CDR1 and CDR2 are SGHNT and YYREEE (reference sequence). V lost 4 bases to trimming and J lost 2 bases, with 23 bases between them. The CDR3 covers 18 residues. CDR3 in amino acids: CASSLLLSPGQYTDTQYF. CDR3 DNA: TGTGCCAGCAGCCTACTATTGTCGCCCGGACAGTACACAGATACGCAGTATTTT.

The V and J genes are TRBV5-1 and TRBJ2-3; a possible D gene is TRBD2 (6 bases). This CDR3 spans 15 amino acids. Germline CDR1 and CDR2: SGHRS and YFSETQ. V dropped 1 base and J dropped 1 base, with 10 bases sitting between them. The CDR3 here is CASSLRWGGTDTQYF. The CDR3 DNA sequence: TGCGCCAGCAGCTTGCGGTGGGGGGGCACAGATACGCAGTATTTT.

The CDR3 DNA is TGTGCCAGCAGCCCCGGGACAGACACCCTGGAGACCCAGTACTTC. It translates to CASSPGTDTLETQYF. This chain links TRBV7-9 with TRBJ2-5; 7 bases agree with TRBD1. V was pared by 5 bases and J by 5 bases, with 11 bases of the junction left unmatched. This CDR3 is built from 15 residues. Germline V gives CDR1 SEHNR, CDR2 FQNEAQ (reference sequence). The complete variable domain, with remaining parts taken from reference TRBV7-9 and TRBJ2-5, reads DTGVSQNPRHKITKRGQNVTFRCDPISEHNRLYWYRQTLGQGPEFLTYFQNEAQLEKSRLLSDRFSAERPKGSFSTLEIQRTEQGDSAMYLCASSPGTDTLETQYFGPGTRLLVL.

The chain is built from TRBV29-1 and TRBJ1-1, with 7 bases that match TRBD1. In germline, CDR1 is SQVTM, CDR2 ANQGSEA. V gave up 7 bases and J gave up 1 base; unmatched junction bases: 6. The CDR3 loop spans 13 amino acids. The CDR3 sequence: CSGRGQQNTEAFF. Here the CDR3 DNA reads TGCAGCGGCAGGGGACAGCAGAACACTGAAGCTTTCTTT.

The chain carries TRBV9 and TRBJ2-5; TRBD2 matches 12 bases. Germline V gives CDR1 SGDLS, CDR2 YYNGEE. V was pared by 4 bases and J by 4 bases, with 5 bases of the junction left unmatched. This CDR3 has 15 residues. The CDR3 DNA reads TGTGCCAGCAGCCCGACGGGACTAGCGGGAGAGACCCAGTACTTC. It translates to CASSPTGLAGETQYF. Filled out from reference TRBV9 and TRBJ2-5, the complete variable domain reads DSGVTQTPKHLITATGQRVTLRCSPRSGDLSVYWYQQSLDQGLQFLIQYYNGEERAKGNILERFSAQQFPDLHSELNLSSLELGDSALYFCASSPTGLAGETQYFGPGTRLLVL.

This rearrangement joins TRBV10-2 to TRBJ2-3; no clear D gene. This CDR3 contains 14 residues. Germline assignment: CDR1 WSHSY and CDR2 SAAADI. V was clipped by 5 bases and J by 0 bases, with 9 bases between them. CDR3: CASSSSSSTDTQYF. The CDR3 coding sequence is TGCGCCAGCAGTAGCTCTTCTAGCACAGATACGCAGTATTTT.